The 12 T cell receptor beta chains presented below share a single source sample, sequenced in a study of OX40 agonist ivuxolimab in advanced cancers. The method behind the library was the immunoSEQ multiplex PCR assay. Held by TCRdb, this immuneACCESS table contains in-frame sequences only and omits some clones. Under half of the omission traces to an unresolved V gene where checked; the cause of the rest is unknown. The sample table holds over 55,000 clones, of which roughly 81% were seen once. Of the sample, approximately 5% is held by the ten largest clones. The input for sequencing was CD4+ or CD8+ T cells sorted from blood, taken in a trial of the OX40 agonist ivuxolimab. These receptors were collected from an adult with an advanced solid tumor such as melanoma, head and neck, liver or kidney cancer.

CDR3 amino acids: CASSLAGGEAFF. Here the CDR3 DNA reads TGTGCCAGCAGCTTAGCCGGGGGTGAAGCTTTCTTT. The chain has TRBV13 and TRBJ1-1; D may be TRBD1 (5 bases). V dropped 1 base and J dropped 7 bases, with 7 bases sitting between them. This CDR3 has 12 amino acids. CDR1 and CDR2 from the germline V gene are PRHDT and FYEKMQ (reference sequence). The whole variable domain, remainder taken from reference TRBV13 and TRBJ1-1, is AAGVIQSPRHLIKEKRETATLKCYPIPRHDTVYWYQQGPGQDPQFLISFYEKMQSDKGSIPDRFSAQQFSDYHSELNMSSLELGDSALYFCASSLAGGEAFFGQGTRLTVV.

The chain employs TRBV5-4 and TRBJ2-5, with 9 bases fitting TRBD2. CDR3 size: 15 residues. Germline V CDR1 and CDR2: SGHNT, YYREEE (reference sequence). V gave up 2 bases and J gave up 4 bases; unmatched junction bases: 6. This CDR3 is CASSFYLAGRETQYF. The CDR3 nucleotides are TGTGCCAGCAGCTTTTACCTAGCGGGGAGAGAGACCCAGTACTTC.

CDR3 bases: TGTGCCAGCAGTTACCTTGGACTGTATTCCTACGAGCAGTACTTC. Translated: CASSYLGLYSYEQYF. The V gene is TRBV6-6, the J gene TRBJ2-7; possible D gene TRBD2, 5 bases. Looked up from germline, CDR1 is MNHNY and CDR2 is SVGAGI (reference sequence). The CDR3 is 15 residues long. V lost 2 bases, J lost 1 base, and 12 bases lay in between.

The chain carries TRBV5-1 and TRBJ1-6, with D perhaps TRBD1 (5 bases). Trimming stripped 4 bases from V and 7 bases from J, with 15 bases between. The CDR3 has 15 amino acids. Germline V gene lookup returns CDR1 SGHRS and CDR2 YFSETQ. The CDR3 DNA sequence: TGCGCCAGCAGCGCGCAGGGATCGGGAAATTCACCCCTCCACTTT. Protein sequence: CASSAQGSGNSPLHF.

This clone was counted a single time. This specimen includes other DNA sequences encoding the same CDR3. The gene calls are TRBV5-1 and TRBJ2-5, with 12 bases matching TRBD2. Trimming took 4 bases from V and 5 from J; bases not matched to a gene: 3. The germline V gene encodes CDR1 SGHRS and CDR2 YFSETQ. The CDR3 contains 14 residues. This CDR3 reads CASSPGTSGETQYF. As DNA, the CDR3 is TGCGCCAGCAGCCCCGGGACTAGCGGGGAGACCCAGTACTTC. The whole variable domain, filled in from reference TRBV5-1 and TRBJ2-5, reads KAGVTQTPRYLIKTRGQQVTLSCSPISGHRSVSWYQQTPGQGLQFLFEYFSETQRNKGNFPGRFSGRQFSNSRSEMNVSTLELGDSALYLCASSPGTSGETQYFGPGTRLLVL.

The chain has TRBV27 and TRBJ2-7, with 11 bases aligning to TRBD2. The V gene's germline CDR1 is MNHEY and CDR2 SMNVEV (reference sequence). Trimming cost V 3 bases and J 3 bases; bases outside gene matches: 4. CDR3 size: 15 residues. The chain's CDR3 is CASSLGTSGLYEQYF. As DNA, the CDR3 is TGTGCCAGCAGTTTGGGGACTAGCGGACTCTACGAGCAGTACTTC.

This chain links TRBV5-4 with TRBJ2-7, with D uncertain. Germline V gives CDR1 SGHNT, CDR2 YYREEE (reference sequence). Deletions cut 1 base from V and 2 bases from J, with 10 bases between. The CDR3 has 14 amino acids. CDR3 nucleotide sequence: TGTGCCAGCAGCTTGTGGCTGAGACCCTACGAGCAGTACTTC. Protein: CASSLWLRPYEQYF.

This chain connects TRBV7-8 to TRBJ2-1; D is undetermined. The germline V gene has CDR1 SGHVS and CDR2 FQNEAQ. The CDR3 is 12 amino acids. Trimming pared 5 bases from V and 5 bases from J, leaving 7 bases between. DNA for the CDR3: TGTGCCAGCAGCGACGGTAACAATGAGCAGTTCTTC. Amino acids: CASSDGNNEQFF.

The gene calls are TRBV7-2 and TRBJ2-4; D remains ambiguous. The ends were cut back, 5 bases at V and 0 bases at J, with 11 bases in the middle. CDR1 is SGHTA and CDR2 is FQGNSA in the germline V gene. This CDR3 comprises 15 residues. CDR3 in amino acids: CASSTKTLAKNIQYF. The CDR3 DNA is TGTGCCAGCAGCACCAAGACCCTAGCCAAAAACATTCAGTACTTC. The complete variable domain, with remaining parts taken from reference TRBV7-2 and TRBJ2-4, reads GAGVSQSPSNKVTEKGKDVELRCDPISGHTALYWYRQSLGQGLEFLIYFQGNSAPDKSGLPSDRFSAERTGGSVSTLTIQRTQQEDSAVYLCASSTKTLAKNIQYFGAGTRLSVL.

The count of this clone is one. The chain is built from TRBV6-5 and TRBJ1-1; the D is unclear. V was pared by 2 bases and J by 5 bases, with 18 bases between. The germline gives CDR1 MNHEY, CDR2 SVGAGI. The CDR3 length is 16 residues. CDR3: CASSYEGGRAGTEAFF. CDR3 coding DNA: TGTGCCAGCAGTTACGAAGGTGGCCGGGCGGGTACTGAAGCTTTCTTT.

The chain employs TRBV23-1 and TRBJ2-7; D is possibly TRBD2 (6 bases). TRBV23-1 is given ORF status, its function remaining uncertain. The V end was cut by 2 bases, the J end by 3 bases, with 14 bases between. The CDR3 runs 15 residues. The CDR3 region is CASSQPRGNDYEQYF. In DNA form, the CDR3 reads TGCGCCAGCAGTCAACCCCGGGGGAACGACTACGAGCAGTACTTC.

The chain has TRBV6-5 and TRBJ1-2; D gene unclear. CDR1 MNHEY and CDR2 SVGAGI come from the germline V gene. The CDR3 totals 14 residues. V was trimmed by 2 bases and J by 7 bases, leaving 14 bases between them. The DNA of the CDR3 is TGTGCCAGCAGTTACGGGGATCCCGGAGCTGGCTACACCTTC. This sequence encodes CASSYGDPGAGYTF.